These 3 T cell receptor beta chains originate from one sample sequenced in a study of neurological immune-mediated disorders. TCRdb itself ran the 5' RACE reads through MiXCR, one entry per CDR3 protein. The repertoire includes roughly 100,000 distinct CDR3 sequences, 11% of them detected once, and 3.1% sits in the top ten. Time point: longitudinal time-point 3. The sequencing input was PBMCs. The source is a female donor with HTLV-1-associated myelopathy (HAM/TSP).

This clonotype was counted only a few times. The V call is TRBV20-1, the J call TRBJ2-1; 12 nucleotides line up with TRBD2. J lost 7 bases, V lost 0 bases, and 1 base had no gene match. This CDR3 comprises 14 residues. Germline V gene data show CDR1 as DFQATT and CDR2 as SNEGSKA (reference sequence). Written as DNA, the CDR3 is TGCAGTGCTAGAGACGGACTAGCGGGGAATGAGCAGTTCTTC. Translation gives CSARDGLAGNEQFF.

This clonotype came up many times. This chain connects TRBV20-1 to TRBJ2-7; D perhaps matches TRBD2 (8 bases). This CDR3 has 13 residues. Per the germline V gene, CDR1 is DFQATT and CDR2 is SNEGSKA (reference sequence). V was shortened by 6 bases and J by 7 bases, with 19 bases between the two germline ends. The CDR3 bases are TGCAGTGCATCCGACAGGGCGGGGGGAGAGCAGTACTTC. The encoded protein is CSASDRAGGEQYF.

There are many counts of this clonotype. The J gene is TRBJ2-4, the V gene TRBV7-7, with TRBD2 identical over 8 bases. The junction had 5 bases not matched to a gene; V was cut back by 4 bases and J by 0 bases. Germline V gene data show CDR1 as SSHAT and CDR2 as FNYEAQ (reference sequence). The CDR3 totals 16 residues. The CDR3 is CASSSCGGKAKNIQYF. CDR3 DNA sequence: TGTGCCAGCAGCTCTTGCGGGGGGAAAGCCAAAAACATTCAGTACTTC.